These T cell receptor beta chains were read from a single sample in a study of CD8 T cells in Susac syndrome. TCRdb passed the immunoSEQ multiplex PCR reads through MiXCR, listing each CDR3 protein once. The profile covers 180,000 or so distinct CDR3 sequences, with approximately 96% appearing a single time and more than 0.09% taken by the ten largest. Source material: CD4+ T cells from PBMCs. All receptors come from a human donor with multiple sclerosis. Each CDR3 is given with its conserved first and last residue. The order of the fields is D gene, J gene, V gene, clone size, CDR3 DNA, CDR3 protein. The D gene is left open where the match is weak. Size values are once, few and many counts, or a class for expanded clones, and some rows have none.

>TRBD1|TRBJ1-1|TRBV9|once
TGTGCCAGCAGCGTAGGGGGGGACAGGACTGAAGCTTTCTTT
CASSVGGDRTEAFF
>NA|TRBJ1-6|TRBV27|NA
TGTGCCAGCAGTTCCCAGGGGACCTATAATTCACCCCTCCACTTT
CASSSQGTYNSPLHF
>NA|TRBJ2-1|TRBV15|NA
TGTGCCACCAGCCCCGGGGTGGTAAAATTAGCCTCCTACAATGAGCAGTTCTTC
CATSPGVVKLASYNEQFF
>NA|TRBJ1-2|TRBV9|NA
TGTGCCAGCAGTGCAGGACGACCGAATAACTATGGCTACACCTTC
CASSAGRPNNYGYTF
>NA|TRBJ2-7|TRBV15|once
TGTGCCACCAGCAGCGTCTCCGGCTACGAGCAGTACTTC
CATSSVSGYEQYF
>NA|TRBJ1-2|TRBV13|NA
TGTGCCAGCAGCTTAACCGGGGCCGGTGGCTACACCTTC
CASSLTGAGGYTF
>NA|TRBJ2-3|TRBV12-3/TRBV12-4|NA
TGTGCCAGCAGTTTAGTACCCACAGATACGCAGTATTTT
CASSLVPTDTQYF
>NA|TRBJ2-1|TRBV15|NA
TGTGCCACCAGTGCGGGGCGTCCCTACAATGAGCAGTTCTTC
CATSAGRPYNEQFF
>TRBD1|TRBJ2-1|TRBV4-1|NA
TGCGCCAGCAGCCTTTTCGGGGACAGGGGGTACAATGAGCAGTTCTTC
CASSLFGDRGYNEQFF
>NA|TRBJ2-3|TRBV11-1|NA
TGTGCCAGCAGCCATAACAGCGAGCGATTCACAGATACGCAGTATTTT
CASSHNSERFTDTQYF
>NA|TRBJ2-5|TRBV29-1|NA
TGCAGCGTTGATTACTCGCAGAGTCAAGAGACCCAGTACTTC
CSVDYSQSQETQYF
>TRBD1|TRBJ1-2|TRBV29-1|NA
TGCAGCGTTGACCTAACCGGGACAGGGGGCCACTATGGCTACACCTTC
CSVDLTGTGGHYGYTF
>TRBD1|TRBJ2-7|TRBV4-2|NA
TGTGCCAGCAGCCAAGATAGACAGGGGCTAACCTACGAGCAGTACTTC
CASSQDRQGLTYEQYF
>TRBD2|TRBJ2-1|TRBV30|NA
TGTGCCTGGGCGGGAGGTGGGCAGCAGTTCTTC
CAWAGGGQQFF
>TRBD1|TRBJ1-2|TRBV27|NA
TGTGCCAGCAGTTTGGGACAGGGGGTCGGCTACACCTTC
CASSLGQGVGYTF
>NA|TRBJ2-7|TRBV3-1|NA
TGTGCCAGCAGCCATTCCCGACGAAGAACCTACGAGCAGTACTTC
CASSHSRRRTYEQYF
>NA|TRBJ2-7|TRBV3-1|NA
TGTGCCAGCAGCCAAGGTCACCTTTGGGAGCAGTACTTC
CASSQGHLWEQYF
>TRBD1|TRBJ2-7|TRBV11-3|NA
TGTGCCAGCAGCTCCGGACAGGGCCCAGACAGCAGGTACTTC
CASSSGQGPDSRYF
>TRBD1|TRBJ2-7|TRBV27|NA
TGTGCCAGCAGTTTAAGGGGACAGAGACCCTACGAGCAGTACTTC
CASSLRGQRPYEQYF
>NA|TRBJ2-7|TRBV11-2|once
TGTGCCAGCAGCTCCTTGCAGTACTCCTACGAGCAGTACTTC
CASSSLQYSYEQYF
>NA|TRBJ1-2|TRBV27|NA
TGTGCCAGCAGTCCACGTCCTTGGGGGGACTATGGCTACACCTTC
CASSPRPWGDYGYTF